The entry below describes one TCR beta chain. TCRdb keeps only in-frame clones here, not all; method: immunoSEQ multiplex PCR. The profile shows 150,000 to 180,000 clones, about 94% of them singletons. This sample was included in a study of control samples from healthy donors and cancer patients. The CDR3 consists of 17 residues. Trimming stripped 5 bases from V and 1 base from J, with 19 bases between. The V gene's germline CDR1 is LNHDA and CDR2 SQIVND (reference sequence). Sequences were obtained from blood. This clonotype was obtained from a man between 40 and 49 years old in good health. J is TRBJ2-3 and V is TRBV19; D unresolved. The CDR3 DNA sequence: TGTGCCAGTAGTCACCAAAGATCCCCTGGTGGCACAGATACGCAGTATTTT. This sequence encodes CASSHQRSPGGTDTQYF.